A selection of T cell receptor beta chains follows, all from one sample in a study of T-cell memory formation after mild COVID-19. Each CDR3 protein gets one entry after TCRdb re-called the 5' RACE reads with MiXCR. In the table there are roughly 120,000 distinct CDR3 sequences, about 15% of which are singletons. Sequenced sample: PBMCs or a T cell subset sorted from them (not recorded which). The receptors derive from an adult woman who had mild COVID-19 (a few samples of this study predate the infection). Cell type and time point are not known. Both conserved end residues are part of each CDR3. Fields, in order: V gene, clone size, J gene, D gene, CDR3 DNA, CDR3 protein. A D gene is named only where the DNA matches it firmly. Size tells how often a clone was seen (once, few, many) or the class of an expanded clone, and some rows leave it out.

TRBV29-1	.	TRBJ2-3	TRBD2	TGCAGCGTTATAAGCGGGGCAGTGGGCGCAGATACGCAGTATTTT	CSVISGAVGADTQYF
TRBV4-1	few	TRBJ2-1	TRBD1	TGCGCCAGCAGCCAAGATAGAGGGGTGACAGGGTTCCAGTTCTTC	CASSQDRGVTGFQFF
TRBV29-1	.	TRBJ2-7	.	TGCAGCGTTGCGGACAGTTACGAGCAGTACTTC	CSVADSYEQYF
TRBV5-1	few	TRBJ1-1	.	TGCGCCAGCAGTCCTCCCATGAACACTGAAGCTTTCTTT	CASSPPMNTEAFF
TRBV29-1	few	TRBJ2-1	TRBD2	TGCAGCGCGGGGACTAGCGGGAGCTACAATGAGCAGTTCTTC	CSAGTSGSYNEQFF
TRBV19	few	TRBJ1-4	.	TGTGCCAGTAGCCCGCTCATTGCGTCTAATGAAAAACTGTTTTTT	CASSPLIASNEKLFF
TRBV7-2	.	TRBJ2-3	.	TGTGCAAGCAGCCCCGGGTCTCACACAGATACGCAGTATTTT	CASSPGSHTDTQYF
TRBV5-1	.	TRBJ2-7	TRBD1	TGCGCCAGCAGCTCCGGGACAGGGCCGAGCGAGCAGTACTTC	CASSSGTGPSEQYF
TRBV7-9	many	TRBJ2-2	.	TGTGCCAGCAGCCGGAACTTCCGGGACGGAGGAAGCACCGGGGAGCTGTTTTTT	CASSRNFRDGGSTGELFF
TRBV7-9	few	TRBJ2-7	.	TGTGCCAGCGCGTTACAGGGAGGTTACGAGCAGTACTTC	CASALQGGYEQYF
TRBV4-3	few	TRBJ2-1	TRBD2	TGCGCCAGCAGCCAAGATGCGGGGGGGCGGGAGTACTTCTACAATGAGCAGTTCTTC	CASSQDAGGREYFYNEQFF
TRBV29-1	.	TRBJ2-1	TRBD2	TGCAGCGTTGTGGTAGCGGGAGGGCCAGTGTCTGAGCAGTTCTTC	CSVVVAGGPVSEQFF
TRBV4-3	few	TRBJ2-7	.	TGCGCCAGCAGCCAAGAGCCCCGGTCCTACGAGCAGTACTTC	CASSQEPRSYEQYF
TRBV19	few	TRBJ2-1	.	TGTGCCAGTAGTCTCGCGGTTCAGGCTGAGCAGTTCTTC	CASSLAVQAEQFF
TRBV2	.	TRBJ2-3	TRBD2	TGTGCCACCGCTACTAGCGGGAGGGCCGCAGATACGCAGTATTTT	CATATSGRAADTQYF
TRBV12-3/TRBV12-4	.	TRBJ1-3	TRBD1	TGTGCCAGCAGTTCATATACAGGGGAGAGCTCTGGAAACACCATATATTTT	CASSSYTGESSGNTIYF
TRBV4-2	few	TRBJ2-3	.	TGTGCCAGCAGCCAAGTGGGTGACGATACGCAGTATTTT	CASSQVGDDTQYF
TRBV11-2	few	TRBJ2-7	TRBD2	TGTGCCAGCAGCTTAGGGACAGCAGGACTAGCGGGAGAGGGAGAGCAGTACTTC	CASSLGTAGLAGEGEQYF
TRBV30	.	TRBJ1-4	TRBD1	TGTGCCTGGAGTGCCGGGACAGGGGGCCTTTACGAAAAACTGTTTTTT	CAWSAGTGGLYEKLFF
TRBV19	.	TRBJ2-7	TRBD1	TGTGCCAGTAGTAGACAGGGGATAACCTACGAGCAGTACTTC	CASSRQGITYEQYF
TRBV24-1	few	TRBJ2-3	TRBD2	TGTGCCACCAGTGATCCTGCAAGACTAGCGGGGGCCCCAGATACGCAGTATTTT	CATSDPARLAGAPDTQYF
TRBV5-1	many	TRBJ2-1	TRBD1	TGCGCCAGCAGCTTGGAGGGCAGGGGGTTCTATGAGCAGTTCTTC	CASSLEGRGFYEQFF
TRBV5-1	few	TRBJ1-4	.	TGCGCCAGCAGCTTGCTGGGACCAACTAATGAAAAACTGTTTTTT	CASSLLGPTNEKLFF
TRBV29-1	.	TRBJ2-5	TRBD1	TGCAGCGTTGGTGAACAGGGGGCCTTGGAGACCCAGTACTTC	CSVGEQGALETQYF
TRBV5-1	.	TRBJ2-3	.	TGCGCCAGCAGCTTGAACAGGGTGAATACGCAGTATTTT	CASSLNRVNTQYF
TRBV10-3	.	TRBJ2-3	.	TGTGCCATCAGGGGGACTACAGATACGCAGTATTTT	CAIRGTTDTQYF
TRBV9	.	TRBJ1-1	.	TGTGCCAGCAGCCCCGTGTTAGCTGGTACTGAAGCTTTCTTT	CASSPVLAGTEAFF
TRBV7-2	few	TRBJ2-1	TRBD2	TGTGCCAGCAGCTTAGTCGGACTAGGAGAGCAGTTCTTC	CASSLVGLGEQFF
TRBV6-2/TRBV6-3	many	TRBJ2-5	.	TGTGCCAGCAGTTCATCGGGGACCCAGTACTTC	CASSSSGTQYF
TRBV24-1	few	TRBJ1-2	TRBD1	TGTGCCACCAGTGATCCGGGACAGGGACGCGGCTACACCTTC	CATSDPGQGRGYTF
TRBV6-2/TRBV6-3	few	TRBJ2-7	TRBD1	TGTGCCAGCAGACTAACTGCCCGGGACAGGGGAAACGAGCAGTACTTC	CASRLTARDRGNEQYF